This is a list of T cell receptor beta chains from one sample in a study of molecular identifiers for immune sequencing clone quantification. TCRdb used MiXCR to reprocess the PCR reads, holding one entry per CDR3 protein. The data hold roughly 97,000 distinct CDR3 sequences, with roughly 26% observed a single time. The sequenced sample was naive CD8+ T cells from blood, with Jurkat cell RNA spiked in. The receptors stem from a human donor in good health. Some libraries in this study had Jurkat cell RNA spiked in. Both conserved end residues are trimmed from each CDR3.

J	V	CDR3
TRBJ2-3	TRBV4-1	ASSQRSFGGLLQHTDTQY
TRBJ2-7	TRBV7-2	ASSPPHLGQVDYEQY
TRBJ2-1	TRBV3-1	ASSQDGTSGSSSYNEQF
TRBJ2-7	TRBV12-3/TRBV12-4	ASSGDQGFHEQY
TRBJ2-1	TRBV3-1	ASSQEFLTNEQF
TRBJ2-7	TRBV19	ASRTTDRGPPYEQY
TRBJ2-7	TRBV4-3	ASSQNIGPGQGHEQY
TRBJ1-1	TRBV6-5	ASSYSGETEAF
TRBJ1-5	TRBV15	ATSRDRGPQPQH
TRBJ1-1	TRBV19	ASSNTGVNTEAF
TRBJ1-1	TRBV7-2	ASSLVPGAEAF
TRBJ2-2	TRBV29-1	TFSGGYGTGELF
TRBJ2-3	TRBV12-3/TRBV12-4	ASRGMGQVSTDTQY
TRBJ1-5	TRBV6-1	ASSEVYRDAQPQH
TRBJ2-3	TRBV20-1	SARASGSYTQY
TRBJ2-3	TRBV30	AWSVWGADTQY
TRBJ2-5	TRBV6-2/TRBV6-3	ISDRGGSVETQY
TRBJ1-1	TRBV29-1	SSVRTNTEAF
TRBJ2-3	TRBV6-5	ASSLRPGLGSDTQY
TRBJ2-7	TRBV6-1	ASSEWTSGGIYEQY
TRBJ2-7	TRBV18	ASSPPGVNEQY
TRBJ2-5	TRBV5-3	ASSFRDYQETQY